These T cell receptor beta chains were read from a single sample in a study of identical twins. MiXCR, run by TCRdb on the 5' RACE reads, gives a single entry per CDR3 protein. The repertoire holds some 1,600,000 distinct CDR3 sequences, with about 32% as singletons. Sequenced input: cord blood. The receptors were gathered from a newborn girl in good health. Each CDR3 is given with its conserved first and last residue. Fields, in order: D gene, V gene, clone size, J gene, CDR3 protein, CDR3 DNA. A D gene is named only where the DNA matches it firmly. Size tells how often a clone was seen (once, few, many) or the class of an expanded clone, and some rows leave it out.

TRBD1,TRBV11-1,few,TRBJ2-1,CASSLDRGLNEQFF,TGTGCCAGCAGCCTGGACAGGGGGCTCAATGAGCAGTTCTTC
TRBD2,TRBV11-2,few,TRBJ2-1,CASSLASSGLGRTQFF,TGTGCCAGCAGCTTAGCCTCTAGCGGACTAGGGAGAACGCAGTTCTTC
NA,TRBV7-9,few,TRBJ1-1,CASSLDSRDTEAFF,TGTGCCAGCAGCTTGGACAGTCGGGACACTGAAGCTTTCTTT
TRBD2,TRBV20-1,few,TRBJ2-1,CSATLAVFSYNEQFF,TGCAGTGCTACCCTAGCGGTATTCTCCTACAATGAGCAGTTCTTC
TRBD1,TRBV27,NA,TRBJ1-3,CASSLRDRPGNTIYF,TGTGCCAGCAGTTTACGGGACAGGCCTGGAAACACCATATATTTT
NA,TRBV30,NA,TRBJ1-2,CAWNELGGYTF,TGTGCCTGGAACGAATTGGGTGGCTACACCTTC
NA,TRBV3-1,NA,TRBJ2-5,CASSQDLEGNEQYF,TGTGCCAGCAGCCAAGATCTTGAGGGGAATGAGCAGTACTTC
NA,TRBV7-6,few,TRBJ2-1,CASSLAGRNYNEQFF,TGTGCCAGCAGCTTAGCCGGACGGAACTACAATGAGCAGTTCTTC
NA,TRBV20-1,NA,TRBJ1-1,CSVLSRANTEAFF,TGCAGTGTCCTTTCCAGGGCAAACACTGAAGCTTTCTTT
TRBD2,TRBV20-1,few,TRBJ2-1,CSARSGTSGRNEQFF,TGCAGTGCTAGATCCGGGACTAGCGGGAGGAATGAGCAGTTCTTC
TRBD1,TRBV2,NA,TRBJ2-1,CAGRRTGGIREQFF,TGTGCCGGCAGAAGGACAGGGGGCATAAGGGAGCAGTTCTTC
TRBD2,TRBV7-2,NA,TRBJ2-7,CASSFSGRFYEQYF,TGTGCCAGCAGCTTCAGCGGGAGGTTCTACGAGCAGTACTTC
NA,TRBV5-1,once,TRBJ2-1,CASSSPGNSHEQFF,TGCGCCAGCAGCTCGCCAGGGAATTCCCATGAGCAGTTCTTC
NA,TRBV2,few,TRBJ2-1,CASTTQGRNEQFF,TGTGCCAGCACCACACAGGGGAGGAATGAGCAGTTCTTC
NA,TRBV21-1,NA,TRBJ2-5,CASSKIGGRKETQYF,TGTGCCAGCAGCAAAATAGGAGGACGGAAAGAGACCCAGTACTTC
NA,TRBV20-1,few,TRBJ1-4,CSARGRGRSGEKLFF,TGCAGTGCTAGAGGGAGGGGACGGTCGGGTGAAAAACTGTTTTTT
NA,TRBV9,few,TRBJ1-2,CASSVVSPYGYTF,TGTGCCAGCAGCGTAGTGTCCCCTTATGGCTACACCTTC
NA,TRBV11-2,few,TRBJ2-7,CASSPVGTLISYEQYF,TGTGCCAGCAGCCCGGTGGGAACCCTCATCTCCTACGAGCAGTACTTC
TRBD2,TRBV20-1,NA,TRBJ2-3,CSAKTSGSKDTQYF,TGCAGTGCCAAGACTAGCGGGAGTAAGGATACGCAGTATTTT
NA,TRBV27,few,TRBJ1-2,CASSFDSVYGYTF,TGTGCCAGCAGTTTCGACAGCGTCTATGGCTACACCTTC
TRBD1,TRBV28,few,TRBJ1-2,CASSLLRQGHTF,TGTGCCAGCAGTTTGTTGCGACAGGGTCACACCTTC
NA,TRBV5-1,many,TRBJ2-3,CASSLGPQGSDTQYF,TGCGCCAGCAGCTTGGGACCCCAAGGATCAGATACGCAGTATTTT
NA,TRBV28,NA,TRBJ2-3,CASSFGGQPTLYTDTQYF,TGTGCCAGCAGTTTTGGGGGACAACCCACCCTATACACAGATACGCAGTATTTT
TRBD1,TRBV5-1,few,TRBJ2-7,CASSLVDPRGPYEQYF,TGCGCCAGCAGCTTGGTGGACCCCAGGGGGCCCTACGAGCAGTACTTC
TRBD2,TRBV5-1,NA,TRBJ2-2,CASSLVPGLAYTGELFF,TGCGCCAGCAGCTTGGTGCCGGGACTAGCGTACACCGGGGAGCTGTTTTTT
NA,TRBV20-1,few,TRBJ1-1,CSAIRTHTEAFF,TGCAGTGCAATCAGGACCCACACTGAAGCTTTCTTT
TRBD1,TRBV5-1,NA,TRBJ2-3,CASSWGQGITDTQYF,TGCGCCAGCAGCTGGGGACAGGGTATCACAGATACGCAGTATTTT
NA,TRBV6-9,once,TRBJ1-2,CASSSPRGMGNYGYTF,TGTGCCAGCAGTTCTCCCAGGGGAATGGGTAACTATGGCTACACCTTC
NA,TRBV11-3,NA,TRBJ1-1,CASSLGAGQEAFF,TGTGCCAGCAGCTTAGGGGCTGGACAGGAAGCTTTCTTT
NA,TRBV2,NA,TRBJ1-5,CASSAWPGQSNQPQHF,TGTGCCAGCAGTGCCTGGCCCGGACAGTCCAATCAGCCCCAGCATTTT
TRBD1,TRBV5-1,NA,TRBJ1-5,CASSAATGPNQPQHF,TGCGCCAGCAGCGCTGCGACAGGGCCCAATCAGCCCCAGCATTTT
NA,TRBV7-2,NA,TRBJ1-2,CASSPTGWGYGYTF,TGTGCCAGCAGCCCCACAGGGTGGGGCTATGGCTACACCTTC
NA,TRBV14,NA,TRBJ1-2,CASSHRTAPYGYTF,TGTGCCAGCAGCCACAGGACCGCCCCCTATGGCTACACCTTC
NA,TRBV5-1,NA,TRBJ2-5,CASSLTGRTYERYF,TGCGCCAGCAGCTTGACTGGCAGAACCTACGAGCGGTACTTC
NA,TRBV5-1,many,TRBJ2-5,CASSLGSFQETQYF,TGCGCCAGCAGCTTGGGCAGCTTCCAAGAGACCCAGTACTTC
NA,TRBV20-1,NA,TRBJ1-2,CSAHRVVYGYTF,TGCAGTGCTCACAGGGTGGTCTATGGCTACACCTTC
TRBD1,TRBV4-1,few,TRBJ2-7,CASSPRQGGTYEQYF,TGCGCCAGCAGCCCTCGACAGGGTGGGACCTACGAGCAGTACTTC